Listed here is a single T cell receptor beta chain. Each CDR3 protein is one row after TCRdb ran MiXCR on the reads. Among hundreds of thousands of distinct CDR3 sequences, roughly a quarter were seen once, and the ten largest hold around 7.6%. There are 16 residues in the CDR3. Germline CDR1 is MNHEY and CDR2 is SVGEGT. V was clipped by 5 bases and J by 4 bases, with 20 bases between them. The data were taken from a study of T cell repertoires in cytomegalovirus infection. Background on the study: Both CMV infection and a matching HLA type were indicated by public TCR beta signatures.

This chain joins TRBV6-2 or TRBV6-3 and TRBJ1-2; perhaps TRBD1 as D (6 bases). Sequencing input: CD8+ T cells from PBMCs. The TCR sequence derives from a human donor in good health (CMV status not recorded). Some clones in this sample may be carry-over from other donors' samples. CDR3 sequence: CASSVDRDTRGYGYTF. The CDR3 coding sequence is TGTGCCAGCAGTGTGGATAGGGACACCCGCGGCTATGGCTACACCTTC.